The 20 T cell receptor beta chains presented below share a single source sample, sequenced in a study of brain T cells in children with intractable seizures. Sequencing used immunoSEQ multiplex PCR; TCRdb keeps in-frame clones, though not all of them. Here the sample spans tens of thousands of clones, roughly 95% being singletons. Sequencing used peripheral blood, obtained at surgery. Every receptor here comes from a boy under two years old with focal cortical dysplasia and intractable seizures.

V is TRBV11-2 and J is TRBJ2-3, with TRBD1 matching 8 bases. V shed 1 base, J shed 9 bases, and the junction held 9 bases outside the gene matches. The V gene's germline CDR1 is SGHAT and CDR2 FQNNGV. The CDR3 is 15 amino acids. The CDR3 DNA follows: TGTGCCAGCAGCTTAGGTCAGGGGGCCCCCGGGACGCAGTATTTT. This codes for CASSLGQGAPGTQYF.

The rearrangement joins TRBV7-2 to TRBJ2-2; TRBD2 agrees at 16 bases. The length of the CDR3 is 15 residues. The germline CDR1 and CDR2 sequences are SGHTA and FQGNSA. V lost 8 bases to trimming and J lost 7 bases; unmatched junction nucleotides: 4. DNA of the CDR3: TGTGCCAGCCCGGGACTAGCGGGAGGGGACGGGGAGCTGTTTTTT. Residues: CASPGLAGGDGELFF.

The chain has TRBV4-2 and TRBJ1-2; TRBD1 aligns across 7 bases. Germline values: CDR1 LGHNA, CDR2 YNFKEQ. With V trimmed by 0 bases and J by 1 base, 17 bases remained unmatched. The CDR3 extends over 20 amino acids. The CDR3: CASSQESFGRGGYHNYGYTF. Here the CDR3 DNA reads TGTGCCAGCAGCCAAGAATCGTTTGGCAGGGGGGGATACCATAACTATGGCTACACCTTC.

V and J are TRBV7-6 and TRBJ2-3, with D tentatively TRBD1 or TRBD2 (5 bases each). Between the trimmed V and J ends, which lost 0 bases and 2 bases, there was a span of 12 bases. Germline V gene data show CDR1 as SGHVS and CDR2 as FNYEAQ. CDR3 length: 16 amino acids. The CDR3: CASSLAWGSFTDTQYF. The DNA of the CDR3 is TGTGCCAGCAGCTTAGCTTGGGGGTCTTTCACAGATACGCAGTATTTT.

In DNA form, the CDR3 reads TGTGCCACCTCCGCCCAGGGACAAGCATACACTGAAGCTTTCTTT. The encoded protein is CATSAQGQAYTEAFF. The J gene is TRBJ1-1, the V gene TRBV27, with D possibly matching TRBD1 (6 bases). Germline V gene lookup returns CDR1 MNHEY and CDR2 SMNVEV (reference sequence). The CDR3 loop spans 15 amino acids. The V gene lost 10 bases and the J gene lost 3 bases, with 21 bases spanning the gap.

This clone came up once. The chain uses TRBV2 and TRBJ2-3; D is unresolved. This CDR3 comprises 12 residues. V lost 3 bases, J lost 4 bases, and 5 bases lay in between. Germline lookup yields CDR1 SNHLY and CDR2 FYNNEI. The CDR3 nucleotides read TGTGCCAGCAGTGACCCCCCAGATACGCAGTATTTT. Translation: CASSDPPDTQYF.

The chain combines TRBV12-2 with TRBJ1-2; the tabulated D call, TRBD1, remains unverified against the DNA. TRBV12-2 is classified as a pseudogene. The CDR3 is 15 residues long. CDR3 DNA sequence: TGTGCAAGTCGCTTAGGGGGTGGACAGGGATGTGGCTACACCTTC. Its protein is CASRLGGGQGCGYTF.

The V call is TRBV7-3, the J call TRBJ2-6; D gene ambiguous. Per the germline V gene, CDR1 is SGHTA and CDR2 is FQGTGA. Trimming took 1 base from V and 3 from J, leaving 7 bases between them. The CDR3 spans 15 residues. CDR3 region: CASSLIAGGANVLTF. The CDR3 coding sequence is TGTGCCAGCAGCTTAATCGCCGGTGGGGCCAACGTCCTGACTTTC.

The rearrangement joins TRBV12-3 or TRBV12-4 to TRBJ1-3, with D uncertain. V was cut by 8 bases and J by 4 bases, with 12 bases left in between. The CDR3 extends over 13 amino acids. For the CDR3, the DNA is TGTGCCAGCTCTATCGCCCCCGGAAACACCATATATTTT. This sequence encodes CASSIAPGNTIYF.

The chain recombines TRBV25-1 with TRBJ2-7, with a tentative D call TRBD2 (5 bases). Germline V gives CDR1 MGHDK, CDR2 SYGVNS. The ends were cut back, 6 bases at V and 5 bases at J, with 17 bases in the middle. CDR3 length equals 14 residues. CDR3 DNA sequence: TGTGCCAGCAGCCACGTGTTGAGAGCGGACGAGCAGTACTTC. Residues: CASSHVLRADEQYF.

The chain couples TRBV27 to TRBJ1-3, with D uncertain. V was trimmed by 5 bases and J by 4 bases, leaving 15 bases between them. Germline loops: CDR1 MNHEY, CDR2 SMNVEV (reference sequence). The CDR3 consists of 15 residues. CDR3 amino acids: CASSPDDTMGNTIYF. The CDR3 bases are TGTGCCAGCAGTCCCGACGACACGATGGGAAACACCATATATTTT.

V gene TRBV29-1 combines with J gene TRBJ2-1, with D possibly matching TRBD2 (6 bases). Germline CDR1 and CDR2: SQVTM and ANQGSEA. V was pared by 4 bases and J by 0 bases, with 10 bases between. CDR3 length: 14 amino acids. CDR3 DNA sequence: TGCAGCGTTGGAGTGGGGGGCTCCTACAATGAGCAGTTCTTC. Translation gives CSVGVGGSYNEQFF.

This clone appeared a single time. The chain combines TRBV5-1 with TRBJ2-5, with D possibly matching TRBD1 (7 bases). Germline-derived CDR1 and CDR2 are SGHRS and YFSETQ. The CDR3 has 13 residues. Between the trimmed V and J ends, which lost 3 bases and 2 bases, there was a span of 8 bases. CDR3 amino acids: CASSSGGQETQYF. The CDR3 nucleotides are TGCGCCAGCAGCTCAGGGGGGCAAGAGACCCAGTACTTC.

This clone was picked up one time. CDR3 nucleotide sequence: TGTGCCAGCAGCGCCCTTAGCATACTCTCCTACAATGAGCAGTTCTTC. Protein product: CASSALSILSYNEQFF. This chain uses TRBV7-9 with TRBJ2-1; D gene uncertain. V lost 5 bases to trimming and J lost 0 bases, with 14 bases between them. CDR1 SEHNR and CDR2 FQNEAQ come from the germline V gene (reference sequence). This CDR3 is 16 amino acids long.

V and J are TRBV5-6 and TRBJ2-1; D may be TRBD2 (6 bases). Trimming removed 4 bases from V and 7 bases from J, with 18 bases in between. This CDR3 is built from 15 residues. CDR1 is SGHDT, CDR2 YYEEEE, per germline. CDR3: CASSIERAWGNEQFF. CDR3 coding DNA: TGTGCCAGCAGCATAGAGCGGGCGTGGGGGAATGAGCAGTTCTTC.

For the CDR3, the DNA is TGTGCCAGCAGCTTCCGGACAGGGCCCTACGAGCAGTACTTC. It codes for CASSFRTGPYEQYF. The V and J genes are TRBV11-2 and TRBJ2-7, with 8 bases aligning to TRBD1. The CDR3 is 14 amino acids. V dropped 3 bases and J dropped 2; count of bases not matched to a gene: 3. Germline CDR1 SGHAT, CDR2 FQNNGV.

The chain combines TRBV9 with TRBJ1-6; TRBD1 is a possible D gene (6 bases). Germline V gene lookup returns CDR1 SGDLS and CDR2 YYNGEE. Between the trimmed V and J ends, which lost 0 bases and 7 bases, there was a span of 11 bases. The CDR3 runs to 15 residues. Here the CDR3 DNA reads TGTGCCAGCAGCGTAGCCGGGACACCAAATTCACCCCTCCACTTT. Amino acids: CASSVAGTPNSPLHF.

The V gene is TRBV9, the J gene TRBJ2-7; 11 nucleotides agree with TRBD1. CDR1 is SGDLS, CDR2 YYNGEE, per germline. The V gene end was trimmed by 1 base and the J gene end by 3 bases; junction bases not matched to a gene: 3. This CDR3 has 15 amino acids. The CDR3 loop is CASSVRTGGRYEQYF. In DNA, the CDR3 is TGTGCCAGCAGCGTAAGGACAGGGGGCCGCTACGAGCAGTACTTC.

V gene TRBV12-5 combines with J gene TRBJ1-1, with TRBD1 matching 11 bases. CDR3 length equals 15 residues. Germline V gene lookup returns CDR1 LGHNT and CDR2 FRNRAP. The junction had 7 bases not matched to a gene; V was cut back by 5 bases and J by 5 bases. The CDR3 reads CASGPGQGARTEAFF. CDR3 nucleotides: TGTGCTAGTGGTCCCGGACAGGGGGCAAGAACTGAAGCTTTCTTT.

This clone is a singleton in its sample. The rearrangement joins TRBV4-1 to TRBJ1-2, with a possible D match to TRBD1 (5 bases). The CDR3 spans 15 residues. Trimming pared 0 bases from V and 4 bases from J, leaving 12 bases between. Germline V gives CDR1 MGHRA, CDR2 YSYEKL. Written as DNA, the CDR3 is TGCGCCAGCAGCCAAGAATCGAGACAGTTCTATGGCTACACCTTC. Its protein product is CASSQESRQFYGYTF.